This T cell receptor beta chain was documented in a study of T cell responses to AZD1222 COVID-19 vaccine. Produced via immunoSEQ multiplex PCR; TCRdb's table is partial and in-frame only. Counted here are 150,000 to 200,000 clones, roughly nine tenths occurring once; the ten biggest clones make up about 2.8%. General study results and limits: There were vaccine-associated CD4 TCRs across spike, dominant at 160-218 and 743-854. Following two doses of AZD1222, Spike-specific TCR breadth and depth rose.

Germline CDR1 reads ENHRY; CDR2 reads SYGVKD. The CDR3 loop spans 18 amino acids. V dropped 11 bases and J dropped 4; count of bases not matched to a gene: 22. About this clone itself: Its target is not known.

This receptor was taken from an adult in good health. J is TRBJ1-3 and V is TRBV10-3; 8 nucleotides match TRBD1. This specimen consisted of peripheral blood, obtained on day 0 of AZD1222 vaccination. The CDR3 protein is CAATPARGQGASGNTIYF. Here the CDR3 DNA reads TGTGCCGCTACCCCTGCTCGCGGGCAGGGGGCATCAGGAAACACCATATATTTT.